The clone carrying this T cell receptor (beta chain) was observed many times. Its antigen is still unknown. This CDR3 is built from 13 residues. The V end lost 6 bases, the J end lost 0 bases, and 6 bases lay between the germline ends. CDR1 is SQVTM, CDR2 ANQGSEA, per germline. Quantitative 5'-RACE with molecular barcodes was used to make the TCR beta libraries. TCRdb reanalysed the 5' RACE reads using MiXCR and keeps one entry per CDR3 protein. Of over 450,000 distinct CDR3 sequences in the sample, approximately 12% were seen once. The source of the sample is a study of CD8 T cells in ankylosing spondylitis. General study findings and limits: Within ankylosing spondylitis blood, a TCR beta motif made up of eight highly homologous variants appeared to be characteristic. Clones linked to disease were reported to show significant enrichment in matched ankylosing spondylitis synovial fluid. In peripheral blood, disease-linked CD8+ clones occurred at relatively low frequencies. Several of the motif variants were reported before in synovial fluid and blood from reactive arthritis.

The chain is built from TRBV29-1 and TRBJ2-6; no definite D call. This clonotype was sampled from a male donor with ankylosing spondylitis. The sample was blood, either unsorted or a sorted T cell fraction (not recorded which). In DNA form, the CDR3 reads TGCAGCGTACAGACCTCTGGGGCCAACGTCCTGACTTTC. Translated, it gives CSVQTSGANVLTF.